Listed below are T cell receptor beta chains from one sample, sequenced in a study of blood T cell repertoires in COVID-19. Measured with immunoSEQ multiplex PCR; TCRdb has only the in-frame clones, and not every one. The sample contains 350,000 to 400,000 clones, more than 80% of which appear only once. The sequencing sample was made of PBMCs or T cells enriched from blood (not recorded which). These receptors were collected from a man younger than 35 who had recovered from COVID-19. Both conserved end residues are part of each CDR3. D genes are given only for firm matches. Where a row states a size, it is once, few, many or the class of an expanded clone; other rows omit it.

>NA|TRBD2|TRBJ2-5|TRBV6-1
TGTGCCAGCAGTGAAAGGCTAGCGGTACAAGAGACCCAGTACTTC
CASSERLAVQETQYF
>once|NA|TRBJ2-7|TRBV18
TGTGCCAGCTTCACTCTCAGGGACAAAGCCTACGAGCAGTACTTC
CASFTLRDKAYEQYF
>NA|NA|TRBJ1-6|TRBV28
TGTGCCAGCAGTTTATCGGTCGTTGCAGGGCGGAATTCACCCCTCCACTTT
CASSLSVVAGRNSPLHF
>NA|TRBD2|TRBJ2-1|TRBV6-4
TGTGCCAGCAGTGCCGAACCGACTAGCCCTTACAATGAGCAGTTCTTC
CASSAEPTSPYNEQFF
>NA|TRBD2|TRBJ2-7|TRBV27
TGTGCCAGCGCCCCGAGGACTAGCGGGAACTCCTACGAGCAGTACTTC
CASAPRTSGNSYEQYF
>once|TRBD1|TRBJ1-4|TRBV7-9
TGTGCCAGCAGCTTAGCGCGACAGGGAGAAAAACTGTTTTTT
CASSLARQGEKLFF
>few|NA|TRBJ1-3|TRBV10-1
TGCGCCAGCGACAACAGGGACTCTGGAAACACCATATATTTT
CASDNRDSGNTIYF
>NA|TRBD1|TRBJ2-7|TRBV7-2
TGTGCCAGCAGCTTAGCGACAGGGGGCCAGTACGAGCAGTACTTC
CASSLATGGQYEQYF
>NA|NA|TRBJ2-7|TRBV7-9
TGTGCCAGCAGCGCACAGGGATACGAGCAGTACTTC
CASSAQGYEQYF
>NA|NA|TRBJ1-1|TRBV19
TGTGCCAGTAATATGGGCAGCGGATTCCCCACTGAAGCTTTCTTT
CASNMGSGFPTEAFF
>NA|NA|TRBJ1-4|TRBV7-9
TGTGCCAGCAGCTTAGTGCCCCAGGCTAAAGAAAAACTGTTTTTT
CASSLVPQAKEKLFF
>NA|NA|TRBJ2-2|TRBV6-2/TRBV6-3
TGTGCCAGCAGGTACCGGGACGGGGAGCTGTTTTTT
CASRYRDGELFF
>NA|TRBD2|TRBJ2-1|TRBV30
TGTGCCTGGAGCGGACTAGCGGGGCTCGTTTACAATGAGCAGTTCTTC
CAWSGLAGLVYNEQFF
>NA|TRBD1|TRBJ1-2|TRBV6-5
TGTGCCAGCGGCTCGGGAGGGGGCCTAACCTATGGCTACACCTTC
CASGSGGGLTYGYTF
>NA|NA|TRBJ1-5|TRBV4-1
TGCGCCAGCAGCCAAGATACCCAGGTCAATCAGCCCCAGCATTTT
CASSQDTQVNQPQHF
>NA|TRBD1|TRBJ1-2|TRBV24-1
TGTGCCACCAGTGATCCCCAGGGACAGGGGGGTGGCTACACCTTC
CATSDPQGQGGGYTF
>NA|NA|TRBJ2-1|TRBV4-3
TGCGCCAGCAGCCAAGATCTCGGACTAATCAATGAGCAGTTCTTC
CASSQDLGLINEQFF
>once|TRBD1|TRBJ1-6|TRBV6-7
TGTGCCAGCAGTTACCCACAGGGGTCCCCCTCCTATAATTCACCCCTCCACTTT
CASSYPQGSPSYNSPLHF
>NA|NA|TRBJ2-2|TRBV27
TGTGCCACCTCTTACACCAAAACTAGGAACACCGGGGAGCTGTTTTTT
CATSYTKTRNTGELFF
>few|TRBD1|TRBJ1-2|TRBV5-6
TGTGCCAGCAGCATATACGGACAGGGAAACTATGGCTACACCTTC
CASSIYGQGNYGYTF
>NA|TRBD2|TRBJ2-7|TRBV7-2
TGTGCCAGCAGCTTAGTGCAGCGGGAGACTTACGAGCAGTACTTC
CASSLVQRETYEQYF
>NA|NA|TRBJ1-1|TRBV5-5
TGTGCCAGCAGCTTGGGCGTTACACAGGGTCGTGAAGCTTTCTTT
CASSLGVTQGREAFF
>NA|NA|TRBJ1-2|TRBV11-2
TGTGCCGCCTACGACACCGACAATAACTATGGCTACACCTTC
CAAYDTDNNYGYTF
>NA|NA|TRBJ2-2|TRBV7-9
TGTGCCAGCAGCTCAAGGGGTGACACCGGGGAGCTGTTTTTT
CASSSRGDTGELFF
>few|TRBD1|TRBJ2-7|TRBV18
TGTGCCAGCTCACCATCGGGACAGAACTACGAGCAGTACTTC
CASSPSGQNYEQYF
>NA|TRBD1|TRBJ1-2|TRBV6-5
TGTGCCAGCAGTCGCGCAGGGGGCGCATATGGCTACACCTTC
CASSRAGGAYGYTF
>NA|TRBD1|TRBJ2-7|TRBV5-1
TGCGCCAGCAGCTTGTCGGGGGACAGGGTTGGGGAGCAGTACTTC
CASSLSGDRVGEQYF
>NA|TRBD2|TRBJ2-2|TRBV7-8
TGTGCCAGCAGCACACTAGCGGGGGGGCCCTTGGGGGAGCTGTTTTTT
CASSTLAGGPLGELFF
>NA|NA|TRBJ2-7|TRBV11-2
TGTGCCAGCAGCTCATCCCGAAGCTGGCTAGCCGACTACGAGCAGTACTTC
CASSSSRSWLADYEQYF
>once|TRBD1|TRBJ1-3|TRBV28
TGTGCCAGCAGGACACCCACCGGGACAGGGAAAGGAAACACCATATATTTT
CASRTPTGTGKGNTIYF
>NA|TRBD1|TRBJ1-5|TRBV2
TGTGCCAGCAGTGCCCACAGACAGGGGGCGTTCCAGCCCCAGCATTTT
CASSAHRQGAFQPQHF
>NA|NA|TRBJ2-3|TRBV5-1
TGCGCCAGCAGCCTGAGACCAGTAGGGGAGGCAGATACGCAGTATTTT
CASSLRPVGEADTQYF
>NA|NA|TRBJ2-3|TRBV5-1
TGCGCCAGCAGCTTCTTCGGGATCGACACAGATACGCAGTATTTT
CASSFFGIDTDTQYF
>NA|TRBD2|TRBJ2-3|TRBV6-5
TGTGCCACCGGGCGCAGCGGGGAAGATACGCAGTATTTT
CATGRSGEDTQYF
>NA|TRBD1|TRBJ1-3|TRBV5-5
TGTGCCAGCACCCTCAGGGGACAGGGAAACACCATATATTTT
CASTLRGQGNTIYF
>NA|NA|TRBJ2-5|TRBV24-1
TGTGCCACCAGTGATTTCGGGGTTGGAGAGACCCAGTACTTC
CATSDFGVGETQYF
>few|TRBD1|TRBJ2-1|TRBV18
TGTGCCAGCTCACCCGGGACAGGGGGTACCTACAATGAGCAGTTCTTC
CASSPGTGGTYNEQFF
>NA|TRBD2|TRBJ2-1|TRBV5-1
TGCGCCAGCAGCTCCCGGGGGAGCGGGATTTACAATGAGCAGTTCTTC
CASSSRGSGIYNEQFF
>once|TRBD2|TRBJ2-1|TRBV9
TGTGCCAGCAGCGTTACTAGCGGACCTAGCTCCTACAATGAGCAGTTCTTC
CASSVTSGPSSYNEQFF
>few|TRBD2|TRBJ2-4|TRBV12-3/TRBV12-4
TGTGCCAGCAGGGGGTCAACGGGAGGGATTCAGTACTTC
CASRGSTGGIQYF
>once|NA|TRBJ1-4|TRBV18
TGTGCCAGCCAAAAAAGCACAGGCCCTGAAAAACTGTTTTTT
CASQKSTGPEKLFF
>NA|TRBD1|TRBJ2-7|TRBV28
TGTGCCAGCAGTCTAAGTACACAGGGGGAGGATTACGAGCAGTACTTC
CASSLSTQGEDYEQYF
>NA|TRBD1|TRBJ1-2|TRBV19
TGTGCCAGTAGTAGGGACAGCCTCTATGGCTACACCTTC
CASSRDSLYGYTF
>NA|TRBD1|TRBJ1-2|TRBV6-5
TGTGCCAGCAGTTACAACAGGGGGGGAGGTAACTATGGCTACACCTTC
CASSYNRGGGNYGYTF
>NA|TRBD1|TRBJ1-5|TRBV6-2/TRBV6-3
TGTGCCAGCAGTTACGACAGGGACCGATCCCGTCAGCCCCAGCATTTT
CASSYDRDRSRQPQHF
>NA|NA|TRBJ1-5|TRBV30
TGTGCCTGGAGTGTCGACAGTCTTGGGCAGCCCCAGCATTTT
CAWSVDSLGQPQHF
>NA|TRBD2|TRBJ2-2|TRBV7-8
TGTGCCAGCAGCTTAGTATCACTAGCGGGAGGCCTCGGGGAGCTGTTTTTT
CASSLVSLAGGLGELFF
>NA|TRBD2|TRBJ2-7|TRBV4-2
TGTGCCAGCAGCCAGTATCCGGTGGAACTAGCGGACCCAAAAAAGTCCTACGAGCAGTACTTC
CASSQYPVELADPKKSYEQYF